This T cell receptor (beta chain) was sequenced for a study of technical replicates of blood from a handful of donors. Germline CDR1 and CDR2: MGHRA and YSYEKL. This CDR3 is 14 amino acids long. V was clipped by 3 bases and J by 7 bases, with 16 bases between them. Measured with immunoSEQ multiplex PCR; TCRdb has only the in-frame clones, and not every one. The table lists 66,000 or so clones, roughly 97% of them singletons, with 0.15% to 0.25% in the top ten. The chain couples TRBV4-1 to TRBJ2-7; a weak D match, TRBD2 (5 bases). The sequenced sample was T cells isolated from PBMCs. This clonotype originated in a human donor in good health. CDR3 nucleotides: TGCGCCAGCAGCCATCCCGGGATGTCTTTGGAGCAGTACTTC. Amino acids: CASSHPGMSLEQYF.